Presented here are 23 T cell receptor beta chains from one specimen sequenced in a study of monozygotic twins with inflammatory bowel disease (dated by TCRdb to between 2018 and 2020). Library construction relied on 5' RACE. TCRdb lists the instrument as Illumina HiSeq 2500. TCRdb reprocessed the reads, and each CDR3 protein sequence is entered once, without DNA. The record for this sample contains 400,000 to 500,000 distinct CDR3 sequences. The ten most abundant clones make up approximately 2.3% of the sample. Sequencing was done on a sample of blood. The source of these receptors is a human donor with ulcerative colitis or Crohn's disease, or a healthy co-twin of an affected twin (not recorded which).

J is TRBJ1-4 and V is TRBV7-9. The CDR3 is 11 amino acids. Germline loops: CDR1 SEHNR, CDR2 FQNEAQ (reference sequence). The CDR3 protein is CASSTGEKLFF.

V is TRBV5-1 and J is TRBJ2-7; TCRdb gives TRBD2 as the D gene, but with no DNA this cannot be confirmed. The germline V gene has CDR1 SGHRS and CDR2 YFSETQ. The CDR3 runs to 15 residues. The CDR3 loop reads CASSLAGGLDYEQYF.

The chain uses TRBV20-1 and TRBJ2-5; without DNA, the TCRdb call of TRBD1 cannot be checked. Germline V gives CDR1 DFQATT, CDR2 SNEGSKA (reference sequence). The CDR3 sequence is 13 residues long. CDR3 sequence reads: CSARQAGRETQYF.

This chain connects TRBV6-1 to TRBJ1-1; there is no DNA to check the TCRdb D call of TRBD1. The CDR3 has 14 residues. CDR1 is MNHNS, CDR2 SASEGT, per germline. The CDR3 is CASRPRPTQGEAFF.

The chain combines TRBV4-3 with TRBJ2-5; TCRdb gives TRBD2 as the D gene, but with no DNA this cannot be confirmed. This CDR3 has 14 residues. The germline CDR1 and CDR2 sequences are LGHNA and YSLEER. The CDR3: CASSQTYPRETQYF.

CDR3: CASSPAGAEQYF. The chain combines TRBV7-9 with TRBJ2-7; TCRdb designates TRBD1, a call that cannot be tested without DNA. The germline CDR1 and CDR2 sequences are SEHNR and FQNEAQ (reference sequence). The CDR3 consists of 12 residues.

The chain employs TRBV10-3 and TRBJ1-2; absent DNA, TCRdb's TRBD1 call cannot be checked. CDR3 length equals 13 residues. Germline CDR1 is ENHRY and CDR2 is SYGVKD. This CDR3 is CAIRGEQDGGYTF.

The chain is built from TRBV7-2 and TRBJ1-6; TCRdb's assignment of TRBD1 cannot be checked, as there is no DNA. The CDR3 has 14 amino acids. CDR1 is SGHTA and CDR2 is FQGNSA in the germline V gene. The CDR3 loop is CASSLGGDGSPLHF.

The chain has TRBV7-9 and TRBJ1-2; no DNA is available, so the TRBD1 call from TCRdb remains unchecked. Germline V gene lookup returns CDR1 SEHNR and CDR2 FQNEAQ (reference sequence). The CDR3 spans 15 residues. This chain's CDR3 is CASSLGLTGGGGYTF.

The chain combines TRBV7-3 with TRBJ2-1; TCRdb outputs TRBD2, but without DNA this stays unchecked. Germline-derived CDR1 and CDR2 are SGHTA and FQGTGA. This CDR3 has 14 amino acids. CDR3 sequence: CASSLSLAGNEQFF.

The V gene is TRBV11-2, the J gene TRBJ2-3; the D call of TRBD2 rests on TCRdb alone, since no DNA is present to check it. The germline V gene has CDR1 SGHAT and CDR2 FQNNGV. This CDR3 contains 15 residues. The CDR3 sequence: CASFSPLAGSDTQYF.

The chain joins TRBV9 to TRBJ2-1; TCRdb's assignment of TRBD2 cannot be checked, as there is no DNA. Germline V gene data show CDR1 as SGDLS and CDR2 as YYNGEE. This CDR3 has 16 amino acids. CDR3 in amino acids: CASSVRSGSLLNEQFF. The full variable domain, rest sourced from reference TRBV9 and TRBJ2-1, is DSGVTQTPKHLITATGQRVTLRCSPRSGDLSVYWYQQSLDQGLQFLIQYYNGEERAKGNILERFSAQQFPDLHSELNLSSLELGDSALYFCASSVRSGSLLNEQFFGPGTRLTVL.

The chain carries TRBV4-2 and TRBJ1-1; the D call of TRBD1 rests on TCRdb alone, since no DNA is present to check it. Germline-derived CDR1 and CDR2 are LGHNA and YNFKEQ. The CDR3 is made up of 14 amino acids. The CDR3 sequence is CASMETGMNTEAFF.

V usage is TRBV24-1 and J usage is TRBJ2-1; with no DNA, the TCRdb D assignment of TRBD2 cannot be verified. The CDR3 runs to 15 residues. Germline CDR1 reads KGHDR; CDR2 reads SFDVKD. The CDR3 spells CATRGTSGSYNEQFF.

The J gene is TRBJ2-1, the V gene TRBV6-1. Per the germline V gene, CDR1 is MNHNS and CDR2 is SASEGT. The CDR3 has 16 residues. CDR3 residues: CASSELWTDTYNEQFF.

CDR3 loop: CASSQVTGDLGNSPLHF. V and J are TRBV3-1 and TRBJ1-6; with no DNA, the TCRdb D assignment of TRBD1 cannot be verified. The CDR3 is made up of 17 amino acids. CDR1 and CDR2 from the germline V gene are LGHDT and YNNKEL (reference sequence).

The rearrangement joins TRBV10-3 to TRBJ2-3; TCRdb proposes TRBD2, but this gene call is untestable without DNA. Germline V gene data show CDR1 as ENHRY and CDR2 as SYGVKD. The CDR3 runs 14 residues. The CDR3 sequence: CAISTQPLLDTQYF.

The V call is TRBV28, the J call TRBJ2-7; TCRdb lists TRBD1, though no DNA is available to test this call. This CDR3 spans 13 amino acids. CDR1 MDHEN and CDR2 SYDVKM come from the germline V gene. CDR3 residues: CATLEGGKYEQYF.

V usage is TRBV7-2 and J usage is TRBJ2-1. The V gene's germline CDR1 is SGHTA and CDR2 FQGNSA. There are 16 residues in the CDR3. CDR3 region: CASSPGSDFGNLEQFF.

The chain is built from TRBV27 and TRBJ2-2. Germline V gives CDR1 MNHEY, CDR2 SMNVEV (reference sequence). The CDR3 contains 14 residues. CDR3 in amino acids: CASSVGSLTGELFF.

V gene TRBV11-2 combines with J gene TRBJ2-5; the TCRdb D gene call, TRBD2, has no DNA to confirm it. CDR3 size: 16 residues. Per the germline V gene, CDR1 is SGHAT and CDR2 is FQNNGV. CDR3 region: CASRTPARLGVQTQYF. The full variable domain, its missing parts supplied by reference TRBV11-2 and TRBJ2-5, is EAGVAQSPRYKIIEKRQSVAFWCNPISGHATLYWYQQILGQGPKLLIQFQNNGVVDDSQLPKDRFSAERLKGVDSTLKIQPAKLEDSAVYLCASRTPARLGVQTQYFGPGTRLLVL.

The chain has TRBV2 and TRBJ1-5; the D call of TRBD1 rests on TCRdb alone, since no DNA is present to check it. Germline V gene lookup returns CDR1 SNHLY and CDR2 FYNNEI. This CDR3 contains 16 residues. The chain's CDR3 is CASSLDPGQINQPQHF.

The chain recombines TRBV27 with TRBJ2-2; TCRdb indicates TRBD2, and absent DNA this call remains unverified. The germline V gene encodes CDR1 MNHEY and CDR2 SMNVEV (reference sequence). The CDR3 covers 13 residues. The CDR3 reads CASNSRAGGELFF.